This note documents a single TCR beta chain sequence. What it binds is not known. Diagnostic conclusions were grounded in clinical symptoms, serum thyroxine, TRAb, thyroid ultrasound and orbital computed tomography. Amplification from RNA transcripts yielded the TCR beta CDR3 regions. RT-PCR in the first round used HTBI primers; a second-round multiplex PCR followed. TCRdb itself ran the multiplex PCR reads through MiXCR, one entry per CDR3 protein. The sample contains 740,000 or so distinct CDR3 sequences, 35% to 50% of which appear only once. CDR1 and CDR2 from the germline V gene are ENHRY and SYGVKD. CDR3 size: 17 residues. The J segment lost 2 bases and the V segment lost 6 bases, leaving 15 bases of the junction unmatched. These data belong to a study of Graves' ophthalmopathy and Graves' hyperthyroidism. Findings and caveats of the study: Blood also harbored most expanded thyroid clonotypes above 0.001 frequency.

This receptor was identified in an adult man with Graves' ophthalmopathy. Sequenced sample: peripheral blood. The chain employs TRBV10-3 and TRBJ1-2, with 7 bases identical to TRBD1. The CDR3 bases are TGTGCCATCAGGAGGACGGCCGGGCAGACAGGGAACTATGGCTACACCTTC. Encoded protein: CAIRRTAGQTGNYGYTF.